This T cell receptor (beta chain) is from a study of OX40 agonist ivuxolimab in advanced cancers. The V and J ends lost 2 bases and 4 bases respectively, with 11 bases between them. The CDR3 runs 15 residues. The germline V gene has CDR1 MNHNS and CDR2 SASEGT. TCRdb keeps only in-frame clones here, not all; method: immunoSEQ multiplex PCR. The table lists tens of thousands of clones, 88% of them singletons. The chain has TRBV6-1 and TRBJ2-2; D gene ambiguous. This receptor was obtained from an adult with an advanced solid tumor such as melanoma, head and neck, liver or kidney cancer. The starting material was CD4+ or CD8+ T cells sorted from blood, obtained in a trial of the OX40 agonist ivuxolimab. This CDR3 is CASSEPGTLTGELFF. CDR3 DNA sequence: TGTGCCAGCAGTGAACCTGGAACTCTCACCGGGGAGCTGTTTTTT.